The 26 T cell receptor beta chains presented below share a single source sample, sequenced in a study of T-cell reconstitution after alpha-beta-depleted transplantation in children. Researchers prepared the TCRbeta library using unique molecular identifiers, the study reports. TCRdb reprocessed the PCR reads via MiXCR and lists one record per CDR3 protein. Found here are fewer than 550,000 distinct CDR3 sequences, roughly 10% of them singletons; the top ten hold roughly 2.1%. The source was PBMCs, collected before TCRalphabeta/CD19-depleted stem cell transplant. Receptors originate from a child aged 2-15 years with inherited bone marrow failure, due to receive a stem cell transplant.

This sequence joins TRBV28 and TRBJ2-1; D may be TRBD2 (5 bases). Trimming took 4 bases from V and 0 from J, leaving 16 bases between them. The CDR3 contains 17 residues. Germline lookup yields CDR1 MDHEN and CDR2 SYDVKM. The CDR3 region has the DNA TGTGCCAGCAGTTCCACAACGATAGCGCGCTCCTACAATGAGCAGTTCTTC. It encodes CASSSTTIARSYNEQFF.

This clonotype has ten or more counts. This chain uses TRBV7-8 with TRBJ2-7; 12 bases match TRBD2. V dropped 5 bases and J dropped 5; count of bases not matched to a gene: 7. The CDR3 loop spans 15 amino acids. CDR1 and CDR2 from the germline V gene are SGHVS and FQNEAQ. In nucleotides, the CDR3 is TGTGCCAGCAGCCCGAGACTAGCGGGAGCCCACGAGCAGTACTTC. Residues: CASSPRLAGAHEQYF.

For this clonotype: A much larger clone differs from this one at a single base, so this may be a read error. The chain uses TRBV6-5 and TRBJ1-3; TRBD1 matches 8 bases. The CDR3 is 15 amino acids. The germline V gene encodes CDR1 MNHEY and CDR2 SVGAGI. CDR3 nucleotides: TGTGCCACCAGTTTCGCCGGGACAGGCTCAAACACCATATATTTT. It codes for CATSFAGTGSNTIYF.

This clonotype was observed at least ten times. The chain recombines TRBV7-8 with TRBJ2-1; D might be TRBD1 or TRBD2, each matching 5 bases. The V gene's germline CDR1 is SGHVS and CDR2 FQNEAQ. The V and J ends lost 3 bases and 5 bases respectively, with 14 bases between them. This CDR3 has 15 amino acids. CDR3 in amino acids: CASSFGAGANNEQFF. Here the CDR3 DNA reads TGTGCCAGCAGCTTCGGAGCCGGGGCCAACAATGAGCAGTTCTTC.

On this clonotype itself: A much larger clone is a single base away; this may be a read error. The chain joins TRBV28 to TRBJ2-7; 9 nucleotides agree with TRBD2. CDR3 length equals 14 residues. Per germline, CDR1 MDHEN and CDR2 SYDVKM. The CDR3 DNA reads TGTGCCAGCAGGACCCCGGGACTAGCCTACGACCAGTACTTC. Protein sequence: CASRTPGLAYDQYF.

This clonotype was recorded many times. The V call is TRBV12-3 or TRBV12-4, the J call TRBJ2-7, with 9 positions matching TRBD1. V lost 6 bases, J lost 3 bases, and 9 bases stayed unmatched. The CDR3 length is 15 residues. CDR3 sequence reads: CASSSPGTGLYEQYF. The CDR3 region has the DNA TGTGCCAGCAGCTCTCCCGGGACAGGGCTCTACGAGCAGTACTTC.

The rearrangement uses TRBV9 and TRBJ1-6; unclear D gene. CDR1 is SGDLS and CDR2 is YYNGEE in the germline V gene. This CDR3 spans 15 amino acids. V lost 0 bases to trimming and J lost 6 bases, with 10 bases between them. The CDR3 spells CASSVGGSSNSPLHF. For the CDR3, the DNA is TGTGCCAGCAGCGTAGGTGGCAGTTCTAATTCACCCCTCCACTTT. Drawing the rest from reference TRBV9 and TRBJ1-6, the complete variable domain is DSGVTQTPKHLITATGQRVTLRCSPRSGDLSVYWYQQSLDQGLQFLIQYYNGEERAKGNILERFSAQQFPDLHSELNLSSLELGDSALYFCASSVGGSSNSPLHFGNGTRLTVT.

Ten or more counts support this clonotype. The chain carries TRBV5-1 and TRBJ2-1; 7 positions agree with TRBD1. Germline CDR1 reads SGHRS; CDR2 reads YFSETQ. V dropped 0 bases and J dropped 0; count of bases not matched to a gene: 6. This CDR3 region has 17 residues. CDR3 residues: CASSLGQGSFSYNEQFF. The DNA of the CDR3 is TGCGCCAGCAGCTTGGGACAGGGCAGCTTCTCCTACAATGAGCAGTTCTTC.

This chain connects TRBV29-1 to TRBJ1-1; no clear D. The CDR3 has 13 residues. V was trimmed by 1 base and J by 4 bases, leaving 10 bases between them. Germline V gene lookup returns CDR1 SQVTM and CDR2 ANQGSEA. The CDR3 loop is CSVEGIAGTEAFF. In nucleotides, the CDR3 is TGCAGCGTTGAAGGGATAGCGGGCACTGAAGCTTTCTTT. Full variable domain (outside the CDR3, taken from reference TRBV29-1 and TRBJ1-1): SAVISQKPSRDICQRGTSLTIQCQVDSQVTMMFWYRQQPGQSLTLIATANQGSEATYESGFVIDKFPISRPNLTFSTLTVSNMSPEDSSIYLCSVEGIAGTEAFFGQGTRLTVV.

This sequence joins TRBV7-2 and TRBJ2-1; tentatively, D is TRBD2 (5 bases). The CDR3 length is 14 residues. Trimming removed 4 bases from V and 7 bases from J, with 14 bases in between. Germline CDR1 SGHTA, CDR2 FQGNSA. The CDR3 here is CASSSPPRGNEQFF. In DNA form, the CDR3 reads TGTGCCAGCAGCTCGCCCCCCCGAGGGAATGAGCAGTTCTTC.

The chain employs TRBV20-1 and TRBJ2-3, with TRBD2 matching over 12 bases. Germline V CDR1 and CDR2: DFQATT, SNEGSKA (reference sequence). The V segment lost 3 bases and the J segment 8 bases; nucleotides outside the gene matches: 6. The CDR3 totals 14 residues. This CDR3 reads CSARTSGSVGTQYF. The CDR3 DNA follows: TGCAGTGCTAGGACTAGCGGGAGTGTGGGTACGCAGTATTTT.

The chain uses TRBV12-3 or TRBV12-4 and TRBJ1-5, with a weak D call TRBD1 (5 bases). The CDR3 covers 14 residues. Trimming took 8 bases from V and 6 from J, leaving 17 bases between them. The CDR3 reads CASSYLGVGQPQHF. The CDR3 DNA follows: TGTGCCAGCTCCTATCTGGGGGTGGGTCAGCCCCAGCATTTT.

CDR3 amino acids: CATSDARASGAGELFF. CDR3 nucleotides: TGTGCCACCAGTGACGCGAGGGCTAGCGGGGCCGGGGAGCTGTTTTTT. V is TRBV24-1 and J is TRBJ2-2, with 9 nucleotides matching TRBD2. CDR3 length: 16 amino acids. J gave up 6 bases and V 4 bases, and 8 bases lay outside the gene matches. Germline-derived CDR1 and CDR2 are KGHDR and SFDVKD.

The CDR3 region has the DNA TGCGCCAGCAGCCCATACGGGACAGGGGCCTATGGCTACACCTTC. Amino acid sequence: CASSPYGTGAYGYTF. The chain is built from TRBV4-3 and TRBJ1-2, with 10 positions matching TRBD1. The CDR3 totals 15 residues. Germline trimming cut 4 bases from V and 4 bases from J; bases unmatched to any gene: 6. Germline CDR1 reads LGHNA; CDR2 reads YSLEER.

In this sample, this clonotype turned up many times. An end of the junction differs from the germline gene, which may be a read error. The V call is TRBV19, the J call TRBJ2-3; 14 bases line up with TRBD2. The CDR3 spans 16 residues. CDR1 LNHDA and CDR2 SQIVND come from the germline V gene (reference sequence). CDR3 sequence: CASRPGLAGGGDTHYF. The CDR3 nucleotides are TGTGCCAGTCGCCCAGGACTAGCGGGAGGAGGAGATACGCATTATTTT.

This clonotype was seen many times. DNA of the CDR3: TGTGCCAGCACGATACAAGCGGGAACCTACAATGAGCAGTTCTTC. This gives the protein CASTIQAGTYNEQFF. This chain connects TRBV28 to TRBJ2-1; 7 nucleotides agree with TRBD2. Looked up from germline, CDR1 is MDHEN and CDR2 is SYDVKM. The CDR3 is 15 residues long. The ends lost 7 bases at V and 2 bases at J; junction bases unmatched: 8.

This clonotype came up many times. The chain couples TRBV27 to TRBJ2-1; 8 bases align to TRBD2. The CDR3 loop spans 14 amino acids. Germline values: CDR1 MNHEY, CDR2 SMNVEV (reference sequence). The V and J ends lost 7 bases and 4 bases, in that order; junction bases with no gene match: 6. The CDR3 sequence is CASTTGRGYNEQFF. DNA for the CDR3: TGTGCCAGCACTACCGGGAGGGGTTACAATGAGCAGTTCTTC.

There are many counts of this clonotype. The rearrangement uses TRBV6-2 or TRBV6-3 and TRBJ2-6, with 7 nucleotides matching TRBD2. Germline V gene data show CDR1 as MNHEY and CDR2 as SVGEGT. This CDR3 contains 19 residues. V was clipped by 4 bases and J by 2 bases; unmatched bases: 14. The CDR3 reads CASSSLRLQGGPGANVLTF. CDR3 bases: TGTGCCAGCAGTTCCCTACGACTGCAGGGAGGGCCTGGGGCCAACGTCCTGACTTTC.

This clonotype was seen at least ten times. This chain uses TRBV28 with TRBJ2-1; D unresolved. This CDR3 has 14 amino acids. The germline V gene encodes CDR1 MDHEN and CDR2 SYDVKM. Trimming stripped 6 bases from V and 8 bases from J, with 17 bases between. The chain's CDR3 is CASSIPPWADEQFF. The CDR3 DNA sequence: TGTGCCAGCAGCATCCCACCTTGGGCGGATGAGCAGTTCTTC.

This clonotype showed up many times. J is TRBJ2-1 and V is TRBV7-2; 8 bases match TRBD2. V was clipped by 4 bases and J by 5 bases; unmatched bases: 7. The CDR3 totals 15 residues. Germline CDR1 reads SGHTA; CDR2 reads FQGNSA. CDR3 protein: CASSSGLAQNNEQFF. CDR3 DNA sequence: TGTGCCAGCAGCTCAGGACTAGCACAGAACAATGAGCAGTTCTTC.

In this sample, this clonotype turned up many times. The J gene is TRBJ2-3, the V gene TRBV6-1; 13 bases map to TRBD2. The CDR3 runs to 16 residues. The ends lost 3 bases at V and 4 bases at J; junction bases unmatched: 4. CDR1 is MNHNS, CDR2 SASEGT, per germline. Here the CDR3 DNA reads TGTGCCAGCAGTGATGGACTAGCGGGAGTCCCAGATACGCAGTATTTT. This encodes CASSDGLAGVPDTQYF.

The V call is TRBV6-1, the J call TRBJ2-3, with TRBD2 identical over 7 bases. This CDR3 spans 16 amino acids. Germline V lookup: CDR1 MNHNS, CDR2 SASEGT. The junction had 7 bases not matched to a gene; V was cut back by 2 bases and J by 2 bases. The CDR3 loop is CASSEMTGGITDTQYF. CDR3 bases: TGTGCCAGCAGTGAAATGACCGGGGGGATCACAGATACGCAGTATTTT.

This clonotype was seen many times. V is TRBV13 and J is TRBJ2-1; D may correspond to TRBD1 or TRBD2 (6 bases each). The V gene's germline CDR1 is PRHDT and CDR2 FYEKMQ (reference sequence). Trimming removed 0 bases from V and 9 bases from J, with 9 bases in between. The CDR3 loop spans 13 amino acids. This chain's CDR3 is CASSLGGGPEQFF. Here the CDR3 DNA reads TGTGCCAGCAGCTTAGGTGGGGGGCCTGAGCAGTTCTTC.

This clonotype has ten or more counts. The chain employs TRBV3-1 and TRBJ1-1; the D is unclear. V was pared by 8 bases and J by 1 base, with 17 bases between. Germline CDR1 LGHDT, CDR2 YNNKEL (reference sequence). The CDR3 has 15 residues. Here the CDR3 reads CASHLTRAGNTEAFF. CDR3 DNA: TGTGCCAGCCATTTAACCCGCGCAGGGAACACTGAAGCTTTCTTT. Together with reference TRBV3-1 and TRBJ1-1, the CDR3 gives the full variable domain: DTAVSQTPKYLVTQMGNDKSIKCEQNLGHDTMYWYKQDSKKFLKIMFSYNNKELIINETVPNRFSPKSPDKAHLNLHINSLELGDSAVYFCASHLTRAGNTEAFFGQGTRLTVV.

This clonotype occurred once. One base away lies a much larger clone, so this may be a sequencing read error. The gene calls are TRBV12-3 or TRBV12-4 and TRBJ2-5, with TRBD2 identical over 13 bases. The length of the CDR3 is 16 residues. The V gene end was trimmed by 8 bases and the J gene end by 2 bases; junction bases not matched to a gene: 8. The CDR3 spells CASASRGLAGQETQYF. DNA of the CDR3: TGTGCCAGCGCCAGTAGGGGACTAGCGGGACAAGAGACCCAGTACTTC.

This clonotype was observed a handful of times. The V call is TRBV20-1, the J call TRBJ2-7; 7 nucleotides align to TRBD2. The germline gives CDR1 DFQATT, CDR2 SNEGSKA (reference sequence). V was clipped by 0 bases and J by 5 bases; unmatched bases: 7. The CDR3 is 14 amino acids. For the CDR3, the DNA is TGCAGTGCTAGAGATCTAGGACTAGACCACGAGCAGTACTTC. Residues: CSARDLGLDHEQYF.